This TCR beta chain was profiled in a study of Ad26.COV2.S vaccination and SARS-CoV-2 variants. The V and J ends lost 0 bases and 4 bases respectively, with 7 bases between them. This CDR3 is 13 amino acids long. The sample's treatment: some 19 received Ad26.COV2.S at low or high dose, single or two shots; several received placebo; per-sample allocation not given. Material that was analyzed had been drawn on day 63 after the first vaccine or placebo injection. The study, taken as a whole, reports: With respect to non-spike TCR breadth, vaccine and placebo recipients were similar.

On this clone itself: The antigen remains unidentified.

TCRdb keeps only in-frame clones here, not all; method: immunoSEQ multiplex PCR. Of 300,000 to 400,000 clones in the sample, roughly 90% were seen once. Specimen: peripheral blood, collected in a trial of Ad26.COV2.S vaccine versus placebo. The receptor comes from a person between 18 and 59 years old who received the Ad26.COV2.S COVID-19 vaccine or a placebo. V and J are TRBV12-3 or TRBV12-4 and TRBJ2-7; perhaps D is TRBD1 or TRBD2 (6 bases each). The CDR3 DNA sequence: TGTGCCAGCAGTTTAGCAGGGGGGTACGAGCAGTACTTC. Translating it yields CASSLAGGYEQYF.